These 7 T cell receptor beta chains share one sample of origin, sequenced in a study of cytomegalovirus exposure and HLA in healthy donors. The PCR employed 60 Vbeta primers together with 13 Jbeta primers. The table came from immunoSEQ multiplex PCR; TCRdb's copy has only in-frame clones and leaves some out. The sample lists approximately 150,000 clones, around 75% occurring once. Sequencing input: PBMCs. These receptors all stem from a man aged 35-49 years in good health and CMV-seronegative.

J is TRBJ2-5 and V is TRBV5-1, with TRBD2 identical over 7 bases. From germline, CDR1 is SGHRS and CDR2 YFSETQ. This CDR3 is built from 14 residues. Trimming cost V 0 bases and J 4 bases; bases outside gene matches: 3. CDR3 in DNA: TGCGCCAGCAGCTTGGCGGGGGGTAGAGAGACCCAGTACTTC. Amino acid sequence: CASSLAGGRETQYF.

This clone was seen more than once but under ten times. This chain connects TRBV6-5 to TRBJ1-1, with D possibly being TRBD1 (5 bases). CDR1 and CDR2 (germline): MNHEY, SVGAGI. Trimming took 6 bases from V and 0 from J, leaving 14 bases between them. The CDR3 totals 15 residues. As DNA, the CDR3 is TGTGCCAGCAGGTTGGGCAGGGACTTGAACACTGAAGCTTTCTTT. Protein: CASRLGRDLNTEAFF.

The V call is TRBV5-8, the J call TRBJ1-3; 9 positions agree with TRBD1. In germline, CDR1 is SGHTS, CDR2 YDEGEE. J gave up 4 bases and V 3 bases, and 5 bases lay outside the gene matches. The CDR3 runs 15 residues. The CDR3 coding sequence is TGTGCCAGCAGCTCCGGACAGGGGTTCGGAAACACCATATATTTT. This translates into CASSSGQGFGNTIYF.

The J gene is TRBJ1-2, the V gene TRBV5-1, with D maybe TRBD1 (5 bases). The CDR3 consists of 14 residues. Germline-derived CDR1 and CDR2 are SGHRS and YFSETQ. Trimming left V 4 bases short and J 3 bases short, with 13 bases between. This CDR3 is CASSSALQDYGYTF. The CDR3 DNA reads as TGCGCCAGCAGCAGCGCGTTACAGGACTATGGCTACACCTTC.

J is TRBJ2-1 and V is TRBV11-3; 10 nucleotides match TRBD1. The CDR3 has 16 residues. V lost 5 bases to trimming and J lost 6 bases; unmatched junction nucleotides: 10. Germline CDR1 reads SGHNT; CDR2 reads YENEEA. CDR3 in DNA: TGTGCCAGCAGCCCAACCGGGACAGGGGTGGTCAATGAGCAGTTCTTC. Its protein is CASSPTGTGVVNEQFF.

The table lists this clone with a few counts. The J gene is TRBJ1-2, the V gene TRBV6-1; 9 bases agree with TRBD1. Trimming at V came to 6 bases and at J to 2 bases, leaving 7 bases not matched to a gene. This CDR3 is 15 amino acids long. In germline, CDR1 is MNHNS, CDR2 SASEGT. CDR3 DNA sequence: TGTGCCAGCAGCCTCGGCGGGACAGGGAACTATGGCTACACCTTC. Translating gives CASSLGGTGNYGYTF.

This sequence joins TRBV10-3 and TRBJ2-7; D is undetermined. Germline CDR1 is ENHRY and CDR2 is SYGVKD. This CDR3 spans 14 amino acids. V was clipped by 2 bases and J by 2 bases, with 10 bases between them. Written as DNA, the CDR3 is TGTGCCATCAGTGAGGGCAGTGGGCCCTACGAGCAGTACTTC. Translating gives CAISEGSGPYEQYF.